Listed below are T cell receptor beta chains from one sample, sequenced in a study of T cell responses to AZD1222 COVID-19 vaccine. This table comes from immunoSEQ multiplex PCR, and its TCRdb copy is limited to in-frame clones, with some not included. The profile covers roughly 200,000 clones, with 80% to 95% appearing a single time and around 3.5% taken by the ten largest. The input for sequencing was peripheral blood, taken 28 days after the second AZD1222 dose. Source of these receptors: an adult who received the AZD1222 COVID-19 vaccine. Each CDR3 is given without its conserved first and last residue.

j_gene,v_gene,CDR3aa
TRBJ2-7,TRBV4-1,ASSHRTQEYEQY
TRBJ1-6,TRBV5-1,ASSLGTVREGPLH
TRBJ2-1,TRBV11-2,ASSFASGGYNEQF
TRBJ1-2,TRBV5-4,ASNFRDGAWGGYT
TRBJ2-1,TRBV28,ASSLRTGAYNEQF
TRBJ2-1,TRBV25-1,ASSESGSRNEQF
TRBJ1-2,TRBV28,ASVSPPTGKDYGYT
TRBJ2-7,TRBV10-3,AISETGASGSYEQY
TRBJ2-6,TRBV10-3,AISPGQGAGANVLT
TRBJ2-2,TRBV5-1,ASSPGEANTGELF
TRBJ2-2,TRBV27,ANRLAGANTGELF
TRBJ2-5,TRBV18,ASSPGETQY
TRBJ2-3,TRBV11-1,ASKSQVAGAKDTQY
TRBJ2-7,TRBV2,ASSVVGLTYEQY
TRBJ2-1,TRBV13,ASSLGTGGYNEQF
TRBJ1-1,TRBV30,AWSVLGKNTEAF
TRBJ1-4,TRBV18,ASSTGILPTNEKLF
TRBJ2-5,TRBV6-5,ASSYLGQKGETQY
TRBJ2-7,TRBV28,ASSSLGTSGFPSYEQY
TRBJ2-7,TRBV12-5,ASGPPGLAGGEQY
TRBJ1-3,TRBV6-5,ASSKGQGAGNTIY
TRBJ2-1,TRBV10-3,AISASGEPYNEQF
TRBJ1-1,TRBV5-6,ASCSGTAGGWNTEAF
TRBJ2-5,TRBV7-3,ASSASAPQGTQY
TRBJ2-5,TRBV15,ATSRDEKGRSETQY
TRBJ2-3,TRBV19,ASSPPYTDTQY
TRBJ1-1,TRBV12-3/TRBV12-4,ASSWGTEAF
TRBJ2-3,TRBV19,ASSIAQGTGTDTQY
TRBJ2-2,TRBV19,ASSIVWLAGGPGELF
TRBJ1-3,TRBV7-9,ASSLKGGSLSGNTIY
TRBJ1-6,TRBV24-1,ATSANRVSPLH
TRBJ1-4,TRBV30,AWAWTGGSTNEKLF
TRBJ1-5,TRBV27,ASSSREEGRQGAQH